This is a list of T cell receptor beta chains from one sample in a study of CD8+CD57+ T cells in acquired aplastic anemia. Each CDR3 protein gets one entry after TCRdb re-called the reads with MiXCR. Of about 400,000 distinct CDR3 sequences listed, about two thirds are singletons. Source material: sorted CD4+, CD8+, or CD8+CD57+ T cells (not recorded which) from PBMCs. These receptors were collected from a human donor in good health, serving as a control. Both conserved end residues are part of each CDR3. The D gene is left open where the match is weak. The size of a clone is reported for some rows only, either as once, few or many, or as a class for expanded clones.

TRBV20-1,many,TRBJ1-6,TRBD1,CSASQGANSPLHF,TGCAGTGCTAGCCAGGGGGCGAATTCACCCCTCCACTTT
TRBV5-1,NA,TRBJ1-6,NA,CASSRYKSPRHF,TGTGCCAGCAGTAGATATAAGTCGCCCCGCCACTTT
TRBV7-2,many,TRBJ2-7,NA,CASKLTGSHEQYF,TGTGCCAGCAAACTGACAGGTTCCCACGAGCAGTACTTC
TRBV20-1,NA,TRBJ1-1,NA,CSARLEGQFQAFF,TGCAGTGCTAGGTTGGAGGGGCAGTTTCAAGCTTTCTTT
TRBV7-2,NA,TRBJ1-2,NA,CASSPQIGDNYGYTF,TGTGCCAGCAGCCCGCAAATAGGGGACAACTATGGCTACACCTTC
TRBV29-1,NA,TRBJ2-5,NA,CSVEEGINQPQYF,TGCAGCGTTGAAGAGGGAATCAATCAGCCCCAGTACTTC
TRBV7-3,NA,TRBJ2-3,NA,CASSRRGLGTDTQYF,TGTGCCAGCAGCCGGCGGGGCCTGGGCACAGATACGCAGTATTTT
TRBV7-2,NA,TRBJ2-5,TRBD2,CASSLSAGRRETQYF,TGTGCCAGCAGCTTATCTGCCGGGAGGCGAGAGACCCAGTACTTC
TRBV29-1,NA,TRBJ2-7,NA,CSVGRDSYEQYF,TGCAGCGTCGGGCGCGACTCCTACGAGCAGTACTTC
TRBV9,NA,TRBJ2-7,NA,CASKTAMAYEQYF,TGTGCCAGCAAGACAGCCATGGCCTACGAGCAGTACTTC
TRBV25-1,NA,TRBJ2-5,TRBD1,CASGRGQQGPETQYF,TGTGCCAGCGGCAGGGGGCAGCAGGGACCTGAGACCCAGTACTTC
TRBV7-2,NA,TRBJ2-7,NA,CASSQDPGADDYEQYF,TGCGCCAGCAGCCAAGATCCCGGCGCAGACGATTACGAGCAGTACTTC
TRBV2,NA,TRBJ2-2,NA,CASSRLGIPGGELFF,TGTGCCAGCAGTCGCCTGGGAATCCCTGGCGGGGAGCTGTTTTTT
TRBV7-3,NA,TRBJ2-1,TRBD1,CATSDRGHEQFF,TGTGCCACCAGCGACAGGGGCCATGAGCAGTTCTTC
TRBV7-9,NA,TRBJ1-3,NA,CASGLEGRYNEQIIYF,TGTGCCAGCGGACTAGAAGGTAGATACAATGAGCAGATCATATATTTT
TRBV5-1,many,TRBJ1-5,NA,CASSLEPTGGQPQHF,TGCGCCAGCAGCTTGGAACCGACAGGTGGTCAGCCCCAGCATTTT
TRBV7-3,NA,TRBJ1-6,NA,CASSFARGYNSPLHF,TGTGCCAGCAGCTTCGCCAGAGGCTATAATTCACCCCTCCACTTT
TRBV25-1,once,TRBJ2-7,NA,CASSEWVDNEQYF,TGTGCCAGCAGTGAATGGGTGGACAATGAGCAGTACTTC
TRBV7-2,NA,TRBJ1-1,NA,CASSLRGSAEVFW,TGTGCCAGCAGCTTACGGGGGAGCGCTGAGGTTTTCTGG
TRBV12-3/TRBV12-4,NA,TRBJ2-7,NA,CASYNLGLYEQYF,TGTGCCAGCTACAACCTAGGGCTTTACGAGCAGTACTTC
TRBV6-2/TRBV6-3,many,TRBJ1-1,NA,CASTPTVANTEAFF,TGTGCCAGCACTCCTACAGTCGCGAACACTGAAGCTTTCTTT
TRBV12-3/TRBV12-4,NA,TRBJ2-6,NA,CASSFPGRPGANVLTF,TGTGCCAGCAGTTTTCCAGGGCGTCCCGGGGCCAACGTCCTGACTTTC
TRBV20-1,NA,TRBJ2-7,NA,CSASVGPETPYEQYF,TGCAGTGCTAGCGTAGGGCCAGAGACGCCCTACGAGCAGTACTTC
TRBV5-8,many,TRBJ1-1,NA,CASSSRQYVTEAFF,TGTGCCAGCAGCTCCCGACAGTACGTGACTGAAGCTTTCTTT
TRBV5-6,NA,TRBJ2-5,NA,CASSRGARGLETQYF,TGTGCCAGCAGCCGAGGGGCTCGGGGGTTGGAGACCCAGTACTTC
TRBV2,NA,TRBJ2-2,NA,CTSSARRVNTGELFF,TGTACCAGCAGCGCAAGGCGTGTTAACACCGGGGAGCTGTTTTTT
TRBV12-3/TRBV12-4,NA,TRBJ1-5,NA,CASSLDSYQPQHF,TGTGCCAGCAGTTTGGACAGCTATCAGCCCCAGCATTTT
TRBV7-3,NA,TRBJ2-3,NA,CASSRGDWGANVLQYF,TGTGCCAGCAGCCGGGGAGACTGGGGGGCCAACGTCCTGCAGTATTTT
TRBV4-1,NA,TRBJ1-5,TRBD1,CASSDRGTNQPQHF,TGCGCCAGCAGCGACAGGGGAACCAATCAGCCCCAGCATTTT
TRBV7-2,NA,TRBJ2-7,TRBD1,CASSQLRTGPLSFEQYF,TGTGCCAGCAGTCAACTGCGGACAGGGCCGCTCTCCTTCGAGCAGTACTTC
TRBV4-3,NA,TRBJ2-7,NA,CASSQVDRAWEQYF,TGCGCCAGCAGCCAAGTGGACAGAGCTTGGGAGCAGTACTTC
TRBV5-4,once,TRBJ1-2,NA,CASSQEGGTSYGHTF,TGCGCCAGCAGCCAAGAGGGGGGGACGTCTTATGGCCACACCTTC
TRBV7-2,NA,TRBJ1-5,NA,CASSSHGGDHPQHF,TGTGCCAGCAGCTCCCACGGGGGGGATCATCCCCAGCATTTT
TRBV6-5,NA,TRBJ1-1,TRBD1,CASTGQGGRAFF,TGTGCCAGCACCGGACAGGGGGGGCGAGCTTTCTTT
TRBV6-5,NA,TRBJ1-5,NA,CAIRGTRQPQHF,TGTGCCATCAGAGGGACTCGACAGCCCCAGCATTTT